Below, 17 T cell receptor beta chains from the same sample are listed, as sequenced in a study of blood T cell repertoires in COVID-19. Repertoires were generated with immunoSEQ multiplex PCR, while TCRdb's copy carries only in-frame clones and drops some. The sample holds some 150,000 clones, approximately 86% seen once. The specimen was peripheral blood. The receptors derive from a man in his sixties with COVID-19, enrolled during active disease.

The rearrangement links TRBV12-3 or TRBV12-4 to TRBJ1-2; D gene unclear. CDR3 length: 13 amino acids. The V gene lost 7 bases and the J gene lost 6 bases, with 15 bases spanning the gap. CDR3 protein: CASTLGPQDGYTF. CDR3 sequence (DNA): TGTGCCAGCACCCTTGGCCCCCAGGATGGCTACACCTTC.

Turning to this clone: This sample also contains other DNA sequences that code for the same CDR3. The rearrangement links TRBV5-5 to TRBJ1-6; D is possibly TRBD1 (6 bases). The CDR3 is made up of 14 amino acids. V lost 4 bases and J lost 7, with 12 bases in between. CDR1 and CDR2 from the germline V gene are SGHKS and YYEKEE (reference sequence). Written as DNA, the CDR3 is TGTGCCAGCAGCCTGGGACAAGAAAATTCACCCCTCCACTTT. It yields the protein CASSLGQENSPLHF.

This sequence joins TRBV29-1 and TRBJ1-2, with 9 bases aligning to TRBD1. The germline V gene has CDR1 SQVTM and CDR2 ANQGSEA. CDR3 size: 16 residues. V lost 0 bases to trimming and J lost 5 bases; unmatched junction nucleotides: 10. The DNA for the CDR3 is TGCAGCGTTGAAGATCGGGGGGGACAGGGAGGTTATGGCTACACCTTC. It is translated as CSVEDRGGQGGYGYTF.

The rearrangement uses TRBV11-2 and TRBJ1-1; D remains ambiguous. Germline loops: CDR1 SGHAT, CDR2 FQNNGV. This CDR3 is built from 16 residues. Between the trimmed V and J ends, which lost 2 bases and 4 bases, there was a span of 17 bases. The CDR3 loop is CASSLSGLGGSTEAFF. The CDR3 DNA reads TGTGCCAGCAGCTTATCCGGCCTCGGAGGTAGCACTGAAGCTTTCTTT.

This clone was observed a few times. This sequence joins TRBV4-3 and TRBJ2-3; D unclear. The CDR3 runs 13 residues. V lost 8 bases and J 3 bases, leaving 12 bases between the germline ends. Per germline, CDR1 LGHNA and CDR2 YSLEER. As DNA, the CDR3 is TGCGCCAGCCAACGGGTAGGAACAGATACGCAGTATTTT. Protein product: CASQRVGTDTQYF.

This clone has more than one count but fewer than ten. The rearrangement joins TRBV9 to TRBJ2-7; possible D gene TRBD2, 5 bases. Germline V gene data show CDR1 as SGDLS and CDR2 as YYNGEE. The V and J ends lost 0 bases and 0 bases respectively, with 10 bases between them. CDR3 size: 15 residues. CDR3 in DNA: TGTGCCAGCAGCGTAGAGTCGGGGTCCTCCTACGAGCAGTACTTC. Translated, it gives CASSVESGSSYEQYF.

This clone was counted once. The V gene is TRBV5-6, the J gene TRBJ1-4; no definite D call. The CDR3 runs 12 residues. Trimming took off 2 bases at V and 12 bases at J, with 11 bases between the two ends. Germline V gives CDR1 SGHDT, CDR2 YYEEEE. CDR3 sequence (DNA): TGTGCCAGCAGCTTATTTGGCCAAGAACTGTTTTTT. The encoded protein is CASSLFGQELFF.

The CDR3 DNA follows: TGTGCCAGCAGCCGGACAGGGAATTCACCCCTCCACTTT. Encoded protein: CASSRTGNSPLHF. The chain is built from TRBV7-8 and TRBJ1-6, with TRBD1 matching 8 bases. Germline CDR1 is SGHVS and CDR2 is FQNEAQ. Germline trimming cut 5 bases from V and 7 bases from J; bases unmatched to any gene: 1. The CDR3 is 13 residues long. The variable domain in full, completed from reference TRBV7-8 and TRBJ1-6, reads GAGVSQSPRYKVAKRGQDVALRCDPISGHVSLFWYQQALGQGPEFLTYFQNEAQLDKSGLPSDRFFAERPEGSVSTLKIQRTQQEDSAVYLCASSRTGNSPLHFGNGTRLTVT.

The J gene is TRBJ2-2, the V gene TRBV5-6; possibly TRBD1 for D (5 bases). This CDR3 spans 15 amino acids. With 4 bases removed from V and 5 bases from J, the gap between germline ends came to 15 bases. Germline V CDR1 and CDR2: SGHDT, YYEEEE. The CDR3 DNA follows: TGTGCCAGCAGCAGTAAGGGGCAGGCTACCGGGGAGCTGTTTTTT. It encodes CASSSKGQATGELFF.

The chain carries TRBV6-2 or TRBV6-3 and TRBJ2-1; 14 nucleotides match TRBD2. The junction had 10 bases not matched to a gene; V was cut back by 0 bases and J by 6 bases. Germline CDR1 MNHEY, CDR2 SVGEGT. The CDR3 has 19 residues. CDR3 nucleotides: TGTGCCAGCAGTTACTCGACGACTAGCGGGGGGGCGTTGAGCAATGAGCAGTTCTTC. It encodes CASSYSTTSGGALSNEQFF.

The chain uses TRBV7-2 and TRBJ2-6, with 9 bases fitting TRBD1. V gave up 5 bases and J gave up 2 bases; unmatched junction bases: 4. The CDR3 totals 16 residues. CDR1 is SGHTA, CDR2 FQGNSA, per germline. The CDR3 reads CASSHGTGTGANVLTF. CDR3 coding DNA: TGTGCCAGCAGCCACGGGACAGGGACTGGGGCCAACGTCCTGACTTTC.

The chain recombines TRBV4-3 with TRBJ1-2, with TRBD1 as a possible D gene (5 bases). Germline V gene sequence: CDR1 LGHNA, CDR2 YSLEER. This CDR3 is 15 amino acids long. V was shortened by 6 bases and J by 2 bases, with 16 bases between the two germline ends. For the CDR3, the DNA is TGCGCCAGCAGTGAACGGGGGGTCGGGAACTATGGCTACACCTTC. Encoded protein: CASSERGVGNYGYTF.

The V call is TRBV6-5, the J call TRBJ2-7, with D perhaps matching TRBD2 (5 bases). The CDR3 has 13 residues. Germline values: CDR1 MNHEY, CDR2 SVGAGI. Trimming pared 6 bases from V and 2 bases from J, leaving 11 bases between. This CDR3 is CASSHPGTYEQYF. The CDR3 region has the DNA TGTGCCAGCAGCCACCCGGGGACCTACGAGCAGTACTTC.

The rearrangement uses TRBV11-1 and TRBJ1-4; TRBD1 matches 10 bases. J lost 8 bases, V lost 6 bases, and 6 bases had no gene match. The CDR3 is 14 amino acids. Germline CDR1 is SGHAT and CDR2 is FQDESV (reference sequence). This CDR3 reads CASRKGQGTEKLFF. The CDR3 nucleotides read TGTGCCAGCAGAAAGGGACAGGGGACGGAAAAACTGTTTTTT.

This clone was seen only once. The chain employs TRBV7-9 and TRBJ2-3, with D perhaps matching TRBD1 (6 bases). This CDR3 comprises 14 residues. V was shortened by 1 base and J by 8 bases, with 13 bases between the two germline ends. Germline assignment: CDR1 SEHNR and CDR2 FQNEAQ (reference sequence). DNA for the CDR3: TGTGCCAGCAGCTTAGAATTTCAGGGGTCTACGCAGTATTTT. Encoded protein: CASSLEFQGSTQYF.

The rearrangement uses TRBV6-1 and TRBJ2-1, with 10 nucleotides matching TRBD2. This CDR3 region has 16 residues. Germline CDR1 MNHNS, CDR2 SASEGT. V trimming: 3 bases; J trimming: 7 bases; junction bases outside the gene matches: 9. The CDR3 is CASSESFSGGLNEQFF. The DNA for the CDR3 is TGTGCCAGCAGTGAGTCCTTTAGCGGGGGGCTAAATGAGCAGTTCTTC.

The chain combines TRBV6-5 with TRBJ1-6; 8 bases map to TRBD1. Germline CDR1 MNHEY, CDR2 SVGAGI. The CDR3 has 15 amino acids. With 0 bases clipped from V and 8 bases from J, the junction kept 3 bases outside the gene matches. CDR3 coding DNA: TGTGCCAGCAGTTACTCGAACAGGGGGTATTCACCCCTCCACTTT. Translating gives CASSYSNRGYSPLHF.